A single sample is the source of the 3 T cell receptor beta chains below, sequenced in a study of radiotherapy plus CTLA-4 blockade in lung cancer. TCRdb keeps only in-frame clones here, not all; method: immunoSEQ multiplex PCR. The table shows about 56,000 clones, with over 75% occurring only once. The sequencing used peripheral blood, collected from a patient treated with radiotherapy plus ipilimumab. The receptor set was obtained from a human donor with non-small cell lung cancer who had a complete response to radiotherapy plus ipilimumab.

The V gene is TRBV11-2, the J gene TRBJ2-3, with D unresolved. The CDR3 is 13 amino acids. The V gene lost 5 bases and the J gene lost 6 bases, with 12 bases spanning the gap. Germline V gene lookup returns CDR1 SGHAT and CDR2 FQNNGV. CDR3 sequence: CASSLRLPDTQYF. The CDR3 coding sequence is TGTGCCAGCAGCCTTCGACTTCCGGATACGCAGTATTTT. The complete variable domain, with remaining parts taken from reference TRBV11-2 and TRBJ2-3, reads EAGVAQSPRYKIIEKRQSVAFWCNPISGHATLYWYQQILGQGPKLLIQFQNNGVVDDSQLPKDRFSAERLKGVDSTLKIQPAKLEDSAVYLCASSLRLPDTQYFGPGTRLTVL.

This chain uses TRBV4-1 with TRBJ2-2, with 12 bases identical to TRBD1. V trimming: 0 bases; J trimming: 6 bases; junction bases outside the gene matches: 5. Germline loops: CDR1 MGHRA, CDR2 YSYEKL. The CDR3 extends over 17 amino acids. The CDR3 loop is CASSQDARDRGPGELFF. The CDR3 DNA is TGCGCCAGCAGCCAAGACGCTAGGGACAGGGGGCCCGGGGAGCTGTTTTTT.

V gene TRBV7-9 combines with J gene TRBJ2-1; 7 bases are a match to TRBD1. CDR1 and CDR2 from the germline V gene are SEHNR and FQNEAQ (reference sequence). CDR3 length equals 15 residues. Trimming took 5 bases from V and 8 from J; bases not matched to a gene: 12. The CDR3 DNA reads TGTGCCAGCAGCCCTAAGCGGAGGCAGGGGGATGAGCAGTTCTTC. This encodes CASSPKRRQGDEQFF.